The 10 T cell receptor beta chains below come from one sample, sequenced in a study of T cells in women clearing cervical HPV infection. Using immunoSEQ multiplex PCR, the repertoire was profiled, and TCRdb retains in-frame clones only, with some absent. This sample's table has under 30,000 clones. The sample comprised blood buffy coat. Receptors were obtained from a woman between 18 and 75 years old with a cervical HPV16 infection that either progressed to CIN3+ or cleared (not recorded which).

Concerning this clone: With the read ending 3 residues before the CDR3 end, the germline J gene is used to fill in that end. The chain has TRBV4-1 and TRBJ2-7; 9 bases are a match to TRBD2. CDR3 length: 16 amino acids. The junction had 3 bases not matched to a gene; V was cut back by 0 bases and J by 0 bases. Germline values: CDR1 MGHRA, CDR2 YSYEKL. The CDR3 reads CASSQEGLAFSYEQYF. The sequenced CDR3 bases are TGCGCCAGCAGCCAAGAGGGACTAGCTTTCTCCTACGAG.

About this clone: The sequence runs out 3 residues before the end of the CDR3; the remainder is reconstructed from the germline J gene. J is TRBJ1-2 and V is TRBV11-2; 8 nucleotides align to TRBD1. CDR3 length equals 14 residues. V was clipped by 5 bases and J by 5 bases; unmatched bases: 7. Per germline, CDR1 SGHAT and CDR2 FQNNGV. CDR3 region: CASSVSRGQYGYTF. The sequenced CDR3 bases are TGTGCCAGCAGCGTAAGCAGGGGGCAGTATGGC.

On this clone itself: From the germline J gene comes the end of the CDR3, since the read stops 3 residues before it. The chain couples TRBV19 to TRBJ1-2; 10 nucleotides line up with TRBD1. CDR1 and CDR2 from the germline V gene are LNHDA and SQIVND (reference sequence). This CDR3 spans 13 amino acids. The ends lost 5 bases at V and 7 bases at J; junction bases unmatched: 4. CDR3 in amino acids: CASSGTGVGGYTF. The covered CDR3 bases are TGTGCCAGTAGTGGGACAGGGGTTGGTGGC. Filled out from reference TRBV19 and TRBJ1-2, the complete variable domain reads DGGITQSPKYLFRKEGQNVTLSCEQNLNHDAMYWYRQDPGQGLRLIYYSQIVNDFQKGDIAEGYSVSREKKESFPLTVTSAQKNPTAFYLCASSGTGVGGYTFGSGTRLTVV.

Comment on this clone: The read ends 3 residues shy of where the CDR3 ends; the end is completed using the germline J gene. The rearrangement links TRBV5-1 to TRBJ2-7; 8 bases fit TRBD1. From germline, CDR1 is SGHRS and CDR2 YFSETQ. J was trimmed by 2 bases and V by 1 base; bases with no gene match: 2. The CDR3 covers 14 residues. The CDR3 loop is CASSLTGGTYEQYF. The CDR3 bases that were read are TGCGCCAGCAGCTTGACAGGGGGTACCTACGAG.

Notes on this clone: The missing CDR3 end, 3 residues past where the read stops, is filled in from the germline J gene. V and J are TRBV3-1 (or the pseudogene TRBV3-2) and TRBJ2-2, with TRBD1 matching 9 bases. V was pared by 2 bases and J by 4 bases, with 2 bases of the junction left unmatched. The germline gives CDR1 LGHDT, CDR2 YNNKEL (reference sequence). The CDR3 runs 15 residues. The sequenced part of the CDR3 DNA is TGTGCCAGCAGCCAATGGGACAGGGTCACCGGGGAG. Its translation: CASSQWDRVTGE. From start to end, the CDR3 is CASSQWDRVTGELFF.

In the case of this clone: The read ends 3 residues early relative to the CDR3; the germline J gene fills the gap. This chain uses TRBV6-1 with TRBJ1-2, with a tentative D call TRBD1 (5 bases). The germline CDR1 and CDR2 sequences are MNHNS and SASEGT. This CDR3 spans 15 amino acids. CDR3 bases read: TGTGCCAGCAGTGAATCGACTAGCGGGGGGAGCGAC. Its protein product is CASSESTSGGSD. The entire CDR3 is CASSESTSGGSDYTF.

About this clone: The read is 3 residues too short to cover the CDR3 end, so that end is filled in from the germline J gene. The chain uses TRBV7-9 and TRBJ1-1, with D maybe TRBD1 (5 bases). There are 14 residues in the CDR3. The germline V and J ends were trimmed by 5 bases and 5 bases, with 15 bases remaining between them. The germline CDR1 and CDR2 sequences are SEHNR and FQNEAQ (reference sequence). The chain's CDR3 is CASSSVGGGTEAFF. The sequenced CDR3 bases are TGTGCCAGCAGCAGCGTCGGGGGAGGAACTGAA.

As to this clone: Sequencing ends 3 residues short of the CDR3 end; the germline J gene provides the rest. The rearrangement links TRBV5-1 to TRBJ2-5; 11 nucleotides align to TRBD2. The CDR3 is 17 amino acids. The V segment lost 4 bases and the J segment 5 bases; nucleotides outside the gene matches: 13. Germline CDR1 and CDR2: SGHRS and YFSETQ. The CDR3 bases that were read are TGCGCCAGCAGCCCCCACACCGGGACTAGCGGAGGGGAGACC. Protein product: CASSPHTGTSGGET. The full CDR3 reads CASSPHTGTSGGETQYF.

Details on this clone: The junction differs from germline at one of its ends, possibly a read error. The sequence runs out 3 residues before the end of the CDR3; the remainder is reconstructed from the germline J gene. This sequence joins TRBV20-1 and TRBJ2-7; 10 bases agree with TRBD1. The CDR3 has 14 residues. The germline V gene encodes CDR1 DFQATT and CDR2 SNEGSKA (reference sequence). Partial CDR3 DNA: TGCAGTGCCAGAGGGACAGGGGACTCCTACGAG. It is translated as CSARGTGDSYE. The entire CDR3 protein reads CSARGTGDSYEQYF.

In the case of this clone: Read coverage stops 3 residues before the CDR3 terminus; the germline J gene supplies the remainder. J is TRBJ1-4 and V is TRBV19; no definite D call. Germline loops: CDR1 LNHDA, CDR2 SQIVND (reference sequence). Trimming took off 3 bases at V and 7 bases at J, with 12 bases between the two ends. The CDR3 has 14 residues. The part of the CDR3 DNA that was read is TGTGCCAGTAGTATTAATGGTCAGATTGAAAAA. Its translation is CASSINGQIEK. The entire CDR3 protein is CASSINGQIEKLFF.